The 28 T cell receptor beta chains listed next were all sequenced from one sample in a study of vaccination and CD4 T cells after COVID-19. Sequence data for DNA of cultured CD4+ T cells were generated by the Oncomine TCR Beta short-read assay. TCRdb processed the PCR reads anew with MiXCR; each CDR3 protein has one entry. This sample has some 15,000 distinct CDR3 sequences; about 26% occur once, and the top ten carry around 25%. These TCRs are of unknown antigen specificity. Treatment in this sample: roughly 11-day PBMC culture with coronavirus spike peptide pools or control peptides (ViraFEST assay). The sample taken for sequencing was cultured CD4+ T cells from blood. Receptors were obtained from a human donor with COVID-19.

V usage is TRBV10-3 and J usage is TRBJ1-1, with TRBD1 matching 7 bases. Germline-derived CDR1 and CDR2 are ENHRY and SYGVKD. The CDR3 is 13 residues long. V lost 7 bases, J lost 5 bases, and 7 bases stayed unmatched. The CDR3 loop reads CAINSDRSTEAFF. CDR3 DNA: TGTGCCATCAATTCGGACAGGTCTACTGAAGCTTTCTTT.

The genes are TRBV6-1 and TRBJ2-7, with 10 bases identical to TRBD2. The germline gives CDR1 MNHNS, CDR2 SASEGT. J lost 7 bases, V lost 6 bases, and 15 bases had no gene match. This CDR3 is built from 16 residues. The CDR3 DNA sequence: TGTGCCAGCAGGCCCTTCAGCGGGGGGGCTCTAGGAGAGCAGTACTTC. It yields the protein CASRPFSGGALGEQYF.

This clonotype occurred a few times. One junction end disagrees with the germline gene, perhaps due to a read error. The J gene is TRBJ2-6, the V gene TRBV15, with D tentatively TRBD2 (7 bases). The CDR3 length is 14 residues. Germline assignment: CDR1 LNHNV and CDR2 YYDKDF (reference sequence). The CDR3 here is CATSGGAGANVLTF. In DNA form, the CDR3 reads TGTGCCACCAGCGGGGGGGCTGGGGCCAACGTCTTGACTTTC.

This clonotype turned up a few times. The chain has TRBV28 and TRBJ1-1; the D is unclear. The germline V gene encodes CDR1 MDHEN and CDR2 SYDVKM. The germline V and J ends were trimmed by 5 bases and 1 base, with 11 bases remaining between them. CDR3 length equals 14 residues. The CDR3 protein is CASSVTRTNTEAFF. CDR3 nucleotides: TGTGCCAGCAGTGTGACACGGACGAACACTGAAGCTTTCTTT.

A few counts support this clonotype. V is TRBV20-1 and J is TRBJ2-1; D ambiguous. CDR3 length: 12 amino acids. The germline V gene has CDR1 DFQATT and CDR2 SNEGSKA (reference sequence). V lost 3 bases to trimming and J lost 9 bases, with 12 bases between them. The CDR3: CSARWLRAEQFF. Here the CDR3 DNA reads TGCAGTGCTAGGTGGTTGCGCGCTGAGCAGTTCTTC.

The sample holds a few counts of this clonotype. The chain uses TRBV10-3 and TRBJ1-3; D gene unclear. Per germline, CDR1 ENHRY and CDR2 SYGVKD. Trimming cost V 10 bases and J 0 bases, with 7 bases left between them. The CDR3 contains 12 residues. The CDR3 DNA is TGTGCCACCCAGAACTCTGGAAACACCATATATTTT. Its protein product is CATQNSGNTIYF.

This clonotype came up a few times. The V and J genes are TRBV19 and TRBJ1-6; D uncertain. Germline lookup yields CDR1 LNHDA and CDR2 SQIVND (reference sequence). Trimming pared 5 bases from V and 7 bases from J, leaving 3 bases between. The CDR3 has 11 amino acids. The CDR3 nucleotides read TGTGCCAGTAGTGCCAATTCACCCCTCCACTTT. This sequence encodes CASSANSPLHF.

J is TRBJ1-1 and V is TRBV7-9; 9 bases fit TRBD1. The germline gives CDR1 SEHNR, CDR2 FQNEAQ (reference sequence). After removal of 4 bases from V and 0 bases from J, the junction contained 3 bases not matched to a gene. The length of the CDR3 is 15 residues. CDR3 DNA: TGTGCCAGCAGCTCGGGACAGGGCATGAACACTGAAGCTTTCTTT. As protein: CASSSGQGMNTEAFF.

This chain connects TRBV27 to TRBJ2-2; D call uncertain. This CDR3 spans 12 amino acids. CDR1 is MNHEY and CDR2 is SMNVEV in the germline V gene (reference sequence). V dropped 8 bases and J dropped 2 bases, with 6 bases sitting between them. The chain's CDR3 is CASSLNTGELFF. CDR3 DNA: TGTGCCAGCTCATTAAACACCGGGGAGCTGTTTTTT.

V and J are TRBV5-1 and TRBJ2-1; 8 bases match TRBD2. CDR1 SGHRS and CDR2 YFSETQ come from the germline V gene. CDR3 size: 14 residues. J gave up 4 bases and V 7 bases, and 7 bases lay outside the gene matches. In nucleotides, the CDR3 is TGCGCCAGCCGTCGGGGGGGGCCTTACAATGAGCAGTTCTTC. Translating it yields CASRRGGPYNEQFF.

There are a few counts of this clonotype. As DNA, the CDR3 is TGTGCCAGCAGTGAGGGGACCTTCCGGGAGACCCAGTACTTC. This gives the protein CASSEGTFRETQYF. The chain couples TRBV6-1 to TRBJ2-5; D possibly matches TRBD1 or TRBD2 (5 bases each). CDR1 and CDR2 (germline): MNHNS, SASEGT. CDR3 size: 14 residues. V lost 3 bases and J 5 bases, leaving 13 bases between the germline ends.

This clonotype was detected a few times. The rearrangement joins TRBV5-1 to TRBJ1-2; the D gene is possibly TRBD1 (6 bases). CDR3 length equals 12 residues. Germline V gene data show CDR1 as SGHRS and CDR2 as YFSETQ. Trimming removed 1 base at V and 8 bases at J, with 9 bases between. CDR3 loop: CASSLPGEGYTF. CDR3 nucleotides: TGCGCCAGCAGCTTGCCAGGGGAAGGCTACACCTTC.

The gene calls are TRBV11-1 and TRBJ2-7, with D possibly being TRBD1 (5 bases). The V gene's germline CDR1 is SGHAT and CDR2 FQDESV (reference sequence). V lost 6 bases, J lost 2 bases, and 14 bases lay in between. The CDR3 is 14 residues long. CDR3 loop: CASRGLGQAYEQYF. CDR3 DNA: TGTGCCAGCAGGGGATTGGGGCAGGCCTACGAGCAGTACTTC.

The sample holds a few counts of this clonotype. The CDR3 DNA reads as TGTGCCAGCAGGTCAGAAGATCCGAGGGGCTACACCTTC. Translation gives CASRSEDPRGYTF. The chain is built from TRBV6-1 and TRBJ1-2; D ambiguous. The germline V gene has CDR1 MNHNS and CDR2 SASEGT. The CDR3 extends over 13 amino acids. V was cut by 6 bases and J by 8 bases, with 16 bases left in between.

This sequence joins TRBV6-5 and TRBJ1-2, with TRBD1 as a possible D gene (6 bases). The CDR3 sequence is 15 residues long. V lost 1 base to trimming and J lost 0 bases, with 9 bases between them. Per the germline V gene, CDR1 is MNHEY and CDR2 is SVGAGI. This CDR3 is CASSYYREANYGYTF. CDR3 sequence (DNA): TGTGCCAGCAGTTACTACAGGGAGGCTAACTATGGCTACACCTTC.

CDR3 region: CASSRARGGDYEQYF. For the CDR3, the DNA is TGTGCCAGCAGTCGAGCTCGGGGGGGAGATTACGAGCAGTACTTC. The chain carries TRBV28 and TRBJ2-7, with 8 bases matching TRBD2. The CDR3 is 15 amino acids. V was clipped by 5 bases and J by 4 bases; unmatched bases: 10. Germline V CDR1 and CDR2: MDHEN, SYDVKM.

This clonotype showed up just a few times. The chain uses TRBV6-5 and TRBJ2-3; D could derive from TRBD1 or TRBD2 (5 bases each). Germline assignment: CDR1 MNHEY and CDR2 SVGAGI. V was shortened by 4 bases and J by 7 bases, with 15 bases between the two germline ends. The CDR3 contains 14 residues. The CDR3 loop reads CASSFGDRANTQYF. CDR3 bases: TGTGCCAGCAGTTTCGGGGACCGCGCAAATACGCAGTATTTT.

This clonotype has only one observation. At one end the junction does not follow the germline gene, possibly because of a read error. The CDR3 DNA sequence: TGTGCCACCAGTGATTACGGCAAGACACAAGAGACCCTGTACTTC. Encoded protein: CATSDYGKTQETLYF. The rearrangement links TRBV24-1 to TRBJ2-5; D is ambiguous. Germline lookup yields CDR1 KGHDR and CDR2 SFDVKD. The CDR3 length is 15 residues.

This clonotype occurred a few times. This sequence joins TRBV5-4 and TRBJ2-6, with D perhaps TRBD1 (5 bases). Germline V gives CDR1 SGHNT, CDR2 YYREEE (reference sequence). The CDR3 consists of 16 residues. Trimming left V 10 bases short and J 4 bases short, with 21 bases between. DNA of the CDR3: TGTGCCGCCAGCACTGCTCCAGGGTTGGGGGCCAACGTCCTGACTTTC. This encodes CAASTAPGLGANVLTF.

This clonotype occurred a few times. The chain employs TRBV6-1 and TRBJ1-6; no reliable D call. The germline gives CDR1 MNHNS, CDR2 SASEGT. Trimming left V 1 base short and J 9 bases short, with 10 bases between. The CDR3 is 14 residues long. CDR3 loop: CASSEGWVGSPLHF. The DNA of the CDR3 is TGTGCCAGCAGTGAAGGTTGGGTTGGTTCACCCCTCCACTTT.

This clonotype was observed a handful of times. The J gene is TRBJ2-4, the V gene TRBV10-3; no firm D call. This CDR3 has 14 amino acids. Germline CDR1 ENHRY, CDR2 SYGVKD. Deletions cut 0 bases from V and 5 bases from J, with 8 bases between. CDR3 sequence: CAISESPRQNIQYF. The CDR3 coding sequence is TGTGCCATCAGTGAGTCGCCTAGACAAAACATTCAGTACTTC.

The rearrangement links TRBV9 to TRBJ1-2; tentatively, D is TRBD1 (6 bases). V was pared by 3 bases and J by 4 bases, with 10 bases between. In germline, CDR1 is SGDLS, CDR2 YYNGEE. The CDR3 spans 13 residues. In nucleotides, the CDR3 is TGTGCCAGCAGCGCCGGACAGAGCTATGGCTACACCTTC. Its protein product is CASSAGQSYGYTF.

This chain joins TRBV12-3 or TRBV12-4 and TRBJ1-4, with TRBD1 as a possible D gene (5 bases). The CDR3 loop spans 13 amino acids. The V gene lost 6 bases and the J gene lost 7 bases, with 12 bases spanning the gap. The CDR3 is CASRQLRGEKLFF. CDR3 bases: TGTGCCAGCAGACAGTTGAGGGGTGAAAAACTGTTTTTT.

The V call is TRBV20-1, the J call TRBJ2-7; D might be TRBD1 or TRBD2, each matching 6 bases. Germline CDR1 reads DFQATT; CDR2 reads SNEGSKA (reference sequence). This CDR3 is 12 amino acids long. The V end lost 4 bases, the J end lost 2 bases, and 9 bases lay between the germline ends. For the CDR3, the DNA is TGCAGTGCTAAGGGGGGCCCCTACGAGCAGTACTTC. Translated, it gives CSAKGGPYEQYF.

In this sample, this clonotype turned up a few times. The CDR3 DNA sequence: TGTGCCAGCAGCCCCGACAGCCACACCGGGGAGCTGTTTTTT. It specifies CASSPDSHTGELFF. The chain joins TRBV11-1 to TRBJ2-2, with TRBD1 as a possible D gene (5 bases). The germline V gene has CDR1 SGHAT and CDR2 FQDESV (reference sequence). This CDR3 has 14 residues. V was cut by 5 bases and J by 3 bases, with 10 bases left in between.

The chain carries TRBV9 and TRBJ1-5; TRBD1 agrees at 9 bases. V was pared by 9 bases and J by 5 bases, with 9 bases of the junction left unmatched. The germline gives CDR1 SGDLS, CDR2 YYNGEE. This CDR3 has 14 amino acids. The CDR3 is CATSYRTGDQPQHF. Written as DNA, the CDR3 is TGTGCCACCTCGTATAGGACAGGGGATCAGCCCCAGCATTTT.

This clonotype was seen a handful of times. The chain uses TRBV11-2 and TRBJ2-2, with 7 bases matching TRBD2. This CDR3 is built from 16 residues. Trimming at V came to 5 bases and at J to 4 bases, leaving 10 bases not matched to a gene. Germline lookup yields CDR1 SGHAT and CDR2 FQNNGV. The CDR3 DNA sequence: TGTGCCAGCAGCCACGGGCTAGCGGTCCTCACCGGGGAGCTGTTTTTT. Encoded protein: CASSHGLAVLTGELFF.

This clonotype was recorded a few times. CDR3 sequence (DNA): TGTGCCAGCAGTTACCGAGGGGATTTACTGTTTTTT. It codes for CASSYRGDLLFF. The chain joins TRBV6-2 or TRBV6-3 to TRBJ1-4; maybe TRBD1 (5 bases). CDR1 and CDR2 from the germline V gene are MNHEY and SVGEGT. The CDR3 runs to 12 residues. Trimming removed 2 bases at V and 13 bases at J, with 11 bases between.